This entry features one T cell receptor (beta chain) sequence. This sample was included in a study of blood T cell repertoires in COVID-19. The overall study: Researchers got acute and convalescent COVID-19 samples from the United States, Italy and Spain. T cells, B-cell-depleted T cells, or PBMCs provided the cDNA or gDNA that served as material.

As processed by the authors: Estimated nucleated cell counts came from reference gene primer amplification. This table comes from immunoSEQ multiplex PCR, and its TCRdb copy is limited to in-frame clones, with some not included. V and J calls and clone size follow that table, whereas D and trimming were derived from the DNA. The profile shows about 81,000 clones, nearly 95% of them singletons. Germline-derived CDR1 and CDR2 are WSHSY and SAAADI. This CDR3 is 15 amino acids long. The junction had 8 bases not matched to a gene; V was cut back by 5 bases and J by 3 bases. Sequencing used peripheral blood. The TCR comes from a human donor with active COVID-19. The donor label of this sample is uncertain. This chain uses TRBV10-2 with TRBJ1-1; 8 nucleotides line up with TRBD1. CDR3 sequence: CASSTRQGQDTEAFF. CDR3 in DNA: TGCGCCAGCAGTACCAGACAGGGGCAAGACACTGAAGCTTTCTTT.